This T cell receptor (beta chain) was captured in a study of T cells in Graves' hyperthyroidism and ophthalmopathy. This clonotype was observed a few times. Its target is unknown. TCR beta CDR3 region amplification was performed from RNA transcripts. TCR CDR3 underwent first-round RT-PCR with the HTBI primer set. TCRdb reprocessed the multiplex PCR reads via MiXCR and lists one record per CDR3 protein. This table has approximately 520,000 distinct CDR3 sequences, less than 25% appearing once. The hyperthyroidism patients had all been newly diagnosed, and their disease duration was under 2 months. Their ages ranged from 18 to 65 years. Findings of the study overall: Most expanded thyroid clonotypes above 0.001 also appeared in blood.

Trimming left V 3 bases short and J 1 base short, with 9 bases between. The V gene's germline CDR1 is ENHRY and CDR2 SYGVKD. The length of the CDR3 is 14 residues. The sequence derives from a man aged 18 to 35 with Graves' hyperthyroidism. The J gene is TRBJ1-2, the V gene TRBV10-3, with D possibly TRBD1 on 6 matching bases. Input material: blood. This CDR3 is CAISESRGNYGYTF. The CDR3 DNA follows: TGTGCCATCAGTGAATCCAGGGGTAACTATGGCTACACCTTC.